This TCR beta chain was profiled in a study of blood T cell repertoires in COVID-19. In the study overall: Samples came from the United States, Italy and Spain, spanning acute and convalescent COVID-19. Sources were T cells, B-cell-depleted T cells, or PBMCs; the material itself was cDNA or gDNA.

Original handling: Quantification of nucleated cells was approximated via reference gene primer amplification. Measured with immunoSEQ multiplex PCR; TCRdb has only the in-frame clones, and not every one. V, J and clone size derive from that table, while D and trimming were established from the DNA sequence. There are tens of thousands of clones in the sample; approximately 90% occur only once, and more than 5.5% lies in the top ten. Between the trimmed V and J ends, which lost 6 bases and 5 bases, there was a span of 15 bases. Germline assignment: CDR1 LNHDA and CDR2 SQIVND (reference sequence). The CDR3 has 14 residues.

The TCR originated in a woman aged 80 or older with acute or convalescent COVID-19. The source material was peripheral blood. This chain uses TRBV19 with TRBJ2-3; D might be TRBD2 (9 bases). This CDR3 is CASRPSGTGDTQYF. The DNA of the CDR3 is TGTGCCAGTAGGCCTAGCGGGACAGGAGATACGCAGTATTTT.